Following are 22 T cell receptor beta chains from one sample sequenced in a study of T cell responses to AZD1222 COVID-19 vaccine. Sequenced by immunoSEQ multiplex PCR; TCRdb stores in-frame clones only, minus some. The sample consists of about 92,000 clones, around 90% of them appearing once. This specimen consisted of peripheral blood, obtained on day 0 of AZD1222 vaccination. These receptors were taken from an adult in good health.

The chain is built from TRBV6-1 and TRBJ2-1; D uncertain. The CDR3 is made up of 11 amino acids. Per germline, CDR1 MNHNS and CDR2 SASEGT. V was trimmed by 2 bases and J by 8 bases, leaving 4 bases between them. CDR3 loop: CASSEFYEQFF. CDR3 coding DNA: TGTGCCAGCAGTGAATTCTATGAGCAGTTCTTC.

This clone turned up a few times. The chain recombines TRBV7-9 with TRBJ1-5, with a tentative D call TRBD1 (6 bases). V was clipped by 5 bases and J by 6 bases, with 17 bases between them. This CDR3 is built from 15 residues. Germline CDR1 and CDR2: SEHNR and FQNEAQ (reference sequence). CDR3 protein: CASSTQTGYPQPQHF. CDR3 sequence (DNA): TGTGCCAGCAGCACCCAAACAGGGTATCCTCAGCCCCAGCATTTT. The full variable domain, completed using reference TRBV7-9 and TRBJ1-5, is DTGVSQNPRHKITKRGQNVTFRCDPISEHNRLYWYRQTLGQGPEFLTYFQNEAQLEKSRLLSDRFSAERPKGSFSTLEIQRTEQGDSAMYLCASSTQTGYPQPQHFGDGTRLSIL.

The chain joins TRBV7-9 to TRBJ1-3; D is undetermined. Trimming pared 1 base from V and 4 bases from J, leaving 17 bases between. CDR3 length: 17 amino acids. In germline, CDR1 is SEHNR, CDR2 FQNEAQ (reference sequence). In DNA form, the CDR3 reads TGTGCCAGCAGCTTAGGACGAACGCAACTGGGAGGAAACACCATATATTTT. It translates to CASSLGRTQLGGNTIYF.

The CDR3 is CASSQNREGQYF. The CDR3 DNA reads as TGTGCCAGCAGCCAAAACAGGGAAGGGCAGTACTTC. The V gene is TRBV5-4, the J gene TRBJ2-7, with D tentatively TRBD1 (6 bases). Germline V gives CDR1 SGHNT, CDR2 YYREEE (reference sequence). V dropped 4 bases and J dropped 9 bases, with 14 bases sitting between them. The CDR3 is 12 residues long.

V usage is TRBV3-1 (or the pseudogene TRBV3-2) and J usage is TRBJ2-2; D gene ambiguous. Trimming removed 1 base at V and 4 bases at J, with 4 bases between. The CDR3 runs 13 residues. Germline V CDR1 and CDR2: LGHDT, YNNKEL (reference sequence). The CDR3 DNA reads TGTGCCAGCAGCCAAGTGGTCACCGGGGAGCTGTTTTTT. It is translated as CASSQVVTGELFF.

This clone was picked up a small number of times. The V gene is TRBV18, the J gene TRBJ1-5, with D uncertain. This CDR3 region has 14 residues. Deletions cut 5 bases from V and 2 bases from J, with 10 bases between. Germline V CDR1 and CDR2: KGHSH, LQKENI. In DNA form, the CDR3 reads TGTGCCAGCTCATTTCAACGAGGCAATCAGCCCCAGCATTTT. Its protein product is CASSFQRGNQPQHF.

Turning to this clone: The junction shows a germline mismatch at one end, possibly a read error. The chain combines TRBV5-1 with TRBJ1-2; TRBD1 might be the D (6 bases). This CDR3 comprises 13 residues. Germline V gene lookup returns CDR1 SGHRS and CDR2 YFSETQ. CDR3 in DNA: TGCGCCAGCAGCTTGACAGGGAACTATGACTACACCTTC. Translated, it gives CASSLTGNYDYTF.

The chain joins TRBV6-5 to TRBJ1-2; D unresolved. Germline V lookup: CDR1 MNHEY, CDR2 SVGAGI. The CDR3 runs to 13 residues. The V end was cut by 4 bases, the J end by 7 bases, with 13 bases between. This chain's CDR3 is CASSSYPRGGYTF. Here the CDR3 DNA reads TGTGCCAGCAGTTCCTACCCACGGGGTGGCTACACCTTC.

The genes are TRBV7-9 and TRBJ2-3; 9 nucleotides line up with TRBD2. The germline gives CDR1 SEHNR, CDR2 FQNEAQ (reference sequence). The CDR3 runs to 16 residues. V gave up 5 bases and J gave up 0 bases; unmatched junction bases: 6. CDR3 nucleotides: TGTGCCAGCAGCCCAGCGGGGGGCCCCAGCACAGATACGCAGTATTTT. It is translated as CASSPAGGPSTDTQYF.

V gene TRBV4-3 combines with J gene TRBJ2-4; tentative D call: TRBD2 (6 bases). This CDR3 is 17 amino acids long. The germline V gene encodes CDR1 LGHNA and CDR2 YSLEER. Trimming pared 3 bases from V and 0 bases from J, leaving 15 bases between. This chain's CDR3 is CASSQDYVGGAKNIQYF. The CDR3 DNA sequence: TGCGCCAGCAGCCAGGACTACGTCGGGGGAGCCAAAAACATTCAGTACTTC.

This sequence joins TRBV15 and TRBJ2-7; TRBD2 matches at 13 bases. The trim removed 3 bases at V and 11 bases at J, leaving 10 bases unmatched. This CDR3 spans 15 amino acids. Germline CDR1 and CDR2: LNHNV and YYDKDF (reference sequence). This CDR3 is CATSRTGTSGILEYF. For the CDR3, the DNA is TGTGCCACCAGCAGGACCGGGACTAGCGGGATCTTAGAGTACTTC.

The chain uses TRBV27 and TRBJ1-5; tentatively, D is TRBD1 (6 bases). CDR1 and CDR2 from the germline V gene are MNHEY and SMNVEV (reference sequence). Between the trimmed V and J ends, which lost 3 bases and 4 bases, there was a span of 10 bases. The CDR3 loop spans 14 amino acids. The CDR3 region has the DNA TGTGCCAGCAGTTTTAAGGGGGAGAATCAGCCCCAGCATTTT. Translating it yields CASSFKGENQPQHF.

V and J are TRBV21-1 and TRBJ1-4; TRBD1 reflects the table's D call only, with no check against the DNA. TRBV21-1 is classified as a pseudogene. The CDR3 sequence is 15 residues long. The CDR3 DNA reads TGTGCCAGCAGCCCACGACAGTCAACTAATGAAAAACTGTTTTTT. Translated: CASSPRQSTNEKLFF.

For the CDR3, the DNA is TGTGCCAGCAGCCAAGATCCAGCGGGAGCCCAGTACTTC. Its protein product is CASSQDPAGAQYF. The chain uses TRBV14 and TRBJ2-5, with 8 bases lining up with TRBD2. The CDR3 extends over 13 amino acids. Germline loops: CDR1 SGHDN, CDR2 FVKESK. Trimming removed 0 bases from V and 9 bases from J; junction bases left unmatched: 3.

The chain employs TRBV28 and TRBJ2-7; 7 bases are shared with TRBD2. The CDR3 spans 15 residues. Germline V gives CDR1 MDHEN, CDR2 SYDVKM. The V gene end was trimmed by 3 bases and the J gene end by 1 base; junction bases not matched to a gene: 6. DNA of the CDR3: TGTGCCAGCAGTTTTAGCGGGTTTGGGTCCTACGAGCAGTACTTC. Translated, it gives CASSFSGFGSYEQYF.

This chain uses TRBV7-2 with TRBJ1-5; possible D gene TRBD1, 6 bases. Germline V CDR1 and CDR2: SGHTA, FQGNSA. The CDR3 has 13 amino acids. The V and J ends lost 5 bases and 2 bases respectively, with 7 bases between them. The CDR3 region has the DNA TGTGCCAGCAGCAACAGGGGCAATCAGCCCCAGCATTTT. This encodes CASSNRGNQPQHF.

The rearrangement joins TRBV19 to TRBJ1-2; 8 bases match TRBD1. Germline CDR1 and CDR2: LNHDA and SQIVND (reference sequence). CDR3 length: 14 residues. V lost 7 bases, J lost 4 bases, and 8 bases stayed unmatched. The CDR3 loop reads CASMKDRVGYGYTF. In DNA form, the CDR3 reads TGTGCCAGTATGAAGGACAGGGTCGGCTATGGCTACACCTTC.

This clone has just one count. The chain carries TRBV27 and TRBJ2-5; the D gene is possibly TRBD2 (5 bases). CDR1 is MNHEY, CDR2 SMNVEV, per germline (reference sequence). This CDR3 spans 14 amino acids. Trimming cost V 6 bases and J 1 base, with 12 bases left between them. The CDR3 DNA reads TGTGCCAGCAGCCCCCGGAGGTCCCAAGAGACCCAGTACTTC. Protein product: CASSPRRSQETQYF.

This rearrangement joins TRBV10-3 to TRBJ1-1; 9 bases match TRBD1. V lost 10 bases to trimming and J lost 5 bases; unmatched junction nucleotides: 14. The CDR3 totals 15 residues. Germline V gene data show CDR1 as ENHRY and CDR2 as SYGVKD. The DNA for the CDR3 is TGTGCCACCCATTCGGGACAGGGAGGGAGTACTGAAGCTTTCTTT. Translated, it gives CATHSGQGGSTEAFF.

The CDR3 DNA reads as TGTGCCAGTAGCTTTCGAAGAGACAGCTATGGCTACACCTTC. It is translated as CASSFRRDSYGYTF. This chain joins TRBV19 and TRBJ1-2; possible D gene TRBD1, 5 bases. Per germline, CDR1 LNHDA and CDR2 SQIVND (reference sequence). Trimming took off 6 bases at V and 4 bases at J, with 15 bases between the two ends. The CDR3 loop spans 14 amino acids.

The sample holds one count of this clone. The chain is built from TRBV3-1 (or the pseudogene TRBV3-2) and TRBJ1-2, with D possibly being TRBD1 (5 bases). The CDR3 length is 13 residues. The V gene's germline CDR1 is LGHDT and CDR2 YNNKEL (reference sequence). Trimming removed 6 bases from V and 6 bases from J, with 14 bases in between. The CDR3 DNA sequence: TGTGCCAGCAGTCTCAGGGCCCAGGATGGCTACACCTTC. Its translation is CASSLRAQDGYTF.

DNA of the CDR3: TGTGCCAGCAGTGTCCGAGTCGGGGGCGGCACTGAAGCTTTCTTT. Amino acids: CASSVRVGGGTEAFF. V gene TRBV6-4 combines with J gene TRBJ1-1, with D possibly matching TRBD1 (6 bases). The CDR3 runs 15 residues. Germline assignment: CDR1 MRHNA and CDR2 SNTAGT. Deletions cut 4 bases from V and 4 bases from J, with 16 bases between.